Shown below are 7 T cell receptor beta chains from a single sample sequenced in a study of blood T cell repertoires in COVID-19. TCRdb's table, derived via immunoSEQ multiplex PCR, lists solely in-frame clones and lacks some. The data contain about 190,000 clones, 80% of them seen just once; the ten biggest clones take up 6% to 8.5%. Sequenced: peripheral blood. The receptors were gathered from a man aged 55 to 70 with acute or convalescent COVID-19.

The chain is built from TRBV3-1 (or the pseudogene TRBV3-2) and TRBJ1-6; D gene ambiguous. V was trimmed by 5 bases and J by 5 bases, leaving 7 bases between them. The CDR3 runs 13 residues. Germline CDR1 LGHDT, CDR2 YNNKEL (reference sequence). In DNA form, the CDR3 reads TGTGCCAGCAGCTTCCCCAATAATTCACCCCTCCACTTT. It yields the protein CASSFPNNSPLHF.

V is TRBV6-1 and J is TRBJ1-5, with a weak D call TRBD1 (6 bases). V was trimmed by 0 bases and J by 6 bases, leaving 18 bases between them. The germline CDR1 and CDR2 sequences are MNHNS and SASEGT. CDR3 size: 17 residues. The CDR3 loop is CASSEAPPALGGQPQHF. CDR3 in DNA: TGTGCCAGCAGTGAAGCTCCCCCGGCCCTAGGGGGTCAGCCCCAGCATTTT.

The genes are TRBV19 and TRBJ2-1, with 12 bases lining up with TRBD2. Germline-derived CDR1 and CDR2 are LNHDA and SQIVND (reference sequence). The CDR3 sequence is 15 residues long. Trimming at V came to 3 bases and at J to 9 bases, leaving 6 bases not matched to a gene. The CDR3 nucleotides read TGTGCCAGTAGTATCATCGGGACTAGCGGGCCTGAGCAGTTCTTC. This codes for CASSIIGTSGPEQFF.

The chain couples TRBV6-5 to TRBJ2-7; a possible D gene is TRBD2 (6 bases). The V end lost 6 bases, the J end lost 6 bases, and 18 bases lay between the germline ends. There are 14 residues in the CDR3. Per the germline V gene, CDR1 is MNHEY and CDR2 is SVGAGI. DNA for the CDR3: TGTGCCAGCAGCCGACCGGGACTTTCGAGCGAGCAGTACTTC. Translated: CASSRPGLSSEQYF.

This chain connects TRBV5-1 to TRBJ2-1; D gene ambiguous. The CDR3 covers 15 residues. The germline CDR1 and CDR2 sequences are SGHRS and YFSETQ. V was trimmed by 0 bases and J by 4 bases, leaving 11 bases between them. As DNA, the CDR3 is TGCGCCAGCAGCTTGGCATCCGTCGAGTACAATGAGCAGTTCTTC. Protein product: CASSLASVEYNEQFF.

The gene calls are TRBV30 and TRBJ2-2; TRBD1 aligns across 7 bases. The CDR3 runs to 14 residues. The germline CDR1 and CDR2 sequences are GTSNPN and SVGIG (reference sequence). V shed 3 bases, J shed 7 bases, and the junction held 8 bases outside the gene matches. Here the CDR3 reads CAWRDRQGIGELFF. The DNA for the CDR3 is TGTGCCTGGAGGGACCGACAGGGCATCGGGGAGCTGTTTTTT.

This chain links TRBV24-1 with TRBJ2-3; 10 bases are a match to TRBD1. The V segment lost 4 bases and the J segment 5 bases; nucleotides outside the gene matches: 11. Germline V gene lookup returns CDR1 KGHDR and CDR2 SFDVKD. This CDR3 is 17 amino acids long. Here the CDR3 reads CATSEPGQGYSGDTQYF. DNA of the CDR3: TGTGCCACCAGTGAGCCGGGACAGGGGTACAGTGGAGATACGCAGTATTTT.